The next 10 T cell receptor beta chains were all read from a single sample in a study of T cells after yellow fever vaccination. One entry per CDR3 protein, called by TCRdb with MiXCR from the 5' RACE reads. The sample consists of around 260,000 distinct CDR3 sequences, about 5.2% of them appearing once. This specimen was CD4+ T cells sorted from PBMCs, taken on the day of the yellow fever booster vaccination. The source of these receptors is a man aged 18 to 29 who received the YFV17D yellow fever vaccine.

The chain couples TRBV6-5 to TRBJ2-7, with D unclear. V dropped 3 bases and J dropped 2 bases, with 14 bases sitting between them. Germline lookup yields CDR1 MNHEY and CDR2 SVGAGI. The CDR3 spans 15 residues. DNA for the CDR3: TGTGCCAGCAGTTATGGGCAGAACCTACCCTACGAGCAGTACTTC. Amino acids: CASSYGQNLPYEQYF.

This chain connects TRBV7-2 to TRBJ2-1; 8 positions match TRBD1. There are 14 residues in the CDR3. Trimming took 4 bases from V and 6 from J; bases not matched to a gene: 5. Germline CDR1 SGHTA, CDR2 FQGNSA. The CDR3 loop is CASSSRTGINEQFF. The CDR3 DNA sequence: TGTGCCAGCAGCTCCCGGACAGGGATCAATGAGCAGTTCTTC.

V and J are TRBV14 and TRBJ1-2; D gene unclear. Trimming stripped 7 bases from V and 4 bases from J, with 28 bases between. This CDR3 comprises 18 residues. Germline V gene sequence: CDR1 SGHDN, CDR2 FVKESK. The CDR3 here is CASTLKEAGFFQSYGYTF. CDR3 nucleotide sequence: TGTGCCAGCACCCTAAAAGAGGCAGGCTTCTTTCAATCCTATGGCTACACCTTC.

This clonotype was counted many times. The gene calls are TRBV7-8 and TRBJ2-1; 7 bases are shared with TRBD2. V gave up 0 bases and J gave up 0 bases; unmatched junction bases: 2. Germline V gene lookup returns CDR1 SGHVS and CDR2 FQNEAQ. The CDR3 covers 16 residues. DNA for the CDR3: TGTGCCAGCAGCTTAGCCCCGGGGGGCTCCTACAATGAGCAGTTCTTC. This sequence encodes CASSLAPGGSYNEQFF. Filled out from reference TRBV7-8 and TRBJ2-1, the complete variable domain reads GAGVSQSPRYKVAKRGQDVALRCDPISGHVSLFWYQQALGQGPEFLTYFQNEAQLDKSGLPSDRFFAERPEGSVSTLKIQRTQQEDSAVYLCASSLAPGGSYNEQFFGPGTRLTVL.

This clonotype was recorded at least ten times. This sequence joins TRBV5-1 and TRBJ2-5, with 7 bases identical to TRBD1. J was trimmed by 5 bases and V by 3 bases; bases with no gene match: 4. Germline V gives CDR1 SGHRS, CDR2 YFSETQ. This CDR3 comprises 13 residues. The CDR3 region is CASSSTGPETQYF. The CDR3 DNA reads as TGCGCCAGCAGCTCGACAGGGCCGGAGACCCAGTACTTC.

This clonotype was counted a few times. The rearrangement joins TRBV19 to TRBJ1-1; D not certain. Germline CDR1 is LNHDA and CDR2 is SQIVND (reference sequence). Trimming cost V 3 bases and J 3 bases, with 8 bases left between them. The CDR3 covers 13 residues. The CDR3 region has the DNA TGTGCCAGTAGTATTTACGGATACACTGAAGCTTTCTTT. Translation: CASSIYGYTEAFF. Filled out from reference TRBV19 and TRBJ1-1, the complete variable domain reads DGGITQSPKYLFRKEGQNVTLSCEQNLNHDAMYWYRQDPGQGLRLIYYSQIVNDFQKGDIAEGYSVSREKKESFPLTVTSAQKNPTAFYLCASSIYGYTEAFFGQGTRLTVV.

This clonotype was counted at least ten times. V usage is TRBV4-3 and J usage is TRBJ2-2, with D tentatively TRBD1 or TRBD2 (5 bases each). Germline V gives CDR1 LGHNA, CDR2 YSLEER. Trimming cost V 0 bases and J 5 bases, with 13 bases left between them. This CDR3 is built from 16 residues. The CDR3 loop is CASSQEAIGATGELFF. CDR3 sequence (DNA): TGCGCCAGCAGCCAAGAAGCGATCGGGGCTACCGGGGAGCTGTTTTTT.

This clonotype came up a few times. V gene TRBV20-1 combines with J gene TRBJ2-7; D not certain. The V gene lost 3 bases and the J gene lost 6 bases, with 9 bases spanning the gap. Germline CDR1 DFQATT, CDR2 SNEGSKA (reference sequence). The CDR3 sequence is 11 residues long. The CDR3 reads CSARDPSEQYV. The CDR3 nucleotides read TGCAGTGCTAGGGACCCTTCCGAGCAGTACGTC.

This rearrangement joins TRBV29-1 to TRBJ1-1; the D is unclear. CDR3 length: 12 residues. Germline V gene sequence: CDR1 SQVTM, CDR2 ANQGSEA. Trimming removed 7 bases at V and 0 bases at J, with 9 bases between. Here the CDR3 reads CSGGDLNTEAFF. The CDR3 nucleotides are TGCAGCGGGGGTGATTTGAACACTGAAGCTTTCTTT.

This clonotype was picked up a small number of times. V gene TRBV4-3 combines with J gene TRBJ2-5; weak D call: TRBD2 (6 bases). The length of the CDR3 is 15 residues. The V and J ends lost 1 base and 5 bases respectively, with 14 bases between them. The V gene's germline CDR1 is LGHNA and CDR2 YSLEER. The CDR3 nucleotides read TGCGCCAGCAGCCAAGTCGGTCGACGGGGGGAGACCCAGTACTTC. Translation gives CASSQVGRRGETQYF.